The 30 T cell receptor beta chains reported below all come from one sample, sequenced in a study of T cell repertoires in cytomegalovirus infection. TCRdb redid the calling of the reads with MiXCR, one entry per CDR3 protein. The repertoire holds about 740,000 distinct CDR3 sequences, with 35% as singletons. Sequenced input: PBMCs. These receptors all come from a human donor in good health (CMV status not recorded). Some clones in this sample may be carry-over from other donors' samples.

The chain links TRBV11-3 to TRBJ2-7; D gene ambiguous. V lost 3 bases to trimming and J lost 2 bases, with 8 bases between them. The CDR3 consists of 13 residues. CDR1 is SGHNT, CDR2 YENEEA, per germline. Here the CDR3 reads CASSLGNPYEQYF. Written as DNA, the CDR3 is TGTGCCAGCAGCTTGGGTAACCCCTACGAGCAGTACTTC.

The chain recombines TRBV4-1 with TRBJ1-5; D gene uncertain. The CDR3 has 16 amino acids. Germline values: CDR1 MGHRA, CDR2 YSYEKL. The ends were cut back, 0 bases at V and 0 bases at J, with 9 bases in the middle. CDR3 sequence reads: CASSQEPFYSNQPQHF. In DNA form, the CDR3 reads TGCGCCAGCAGCCAAGAACCCTTCTATAGCAATCAGCCCCAGCATTTT.

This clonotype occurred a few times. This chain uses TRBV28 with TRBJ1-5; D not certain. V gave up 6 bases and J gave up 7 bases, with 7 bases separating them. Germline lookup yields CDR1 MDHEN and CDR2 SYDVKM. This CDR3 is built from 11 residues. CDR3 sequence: CASRSGQPQHF. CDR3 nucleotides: TGTGCCAGCAGATCGGGCCAGCCCCAGCATTTT.

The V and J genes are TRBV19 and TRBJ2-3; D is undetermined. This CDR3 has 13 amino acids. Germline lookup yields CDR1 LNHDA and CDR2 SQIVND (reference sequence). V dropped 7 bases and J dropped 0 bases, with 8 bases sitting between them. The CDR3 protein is CASTGVSTDTQYF. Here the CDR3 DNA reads TGTGCCAGTACCGGAGTGAGCACAGATACGCAGTATTTT. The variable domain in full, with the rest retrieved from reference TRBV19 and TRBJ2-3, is DGGITQSPKYLFRKEGQNVTLSCEQNLNHDAMYWYRQDPGQGLRLIYYSQIVNDFQKGDIAEGYSVSREKKESFPLTVTSAQKNPTAFYLCASTGVSTDTQYFGPGTRLTVL.

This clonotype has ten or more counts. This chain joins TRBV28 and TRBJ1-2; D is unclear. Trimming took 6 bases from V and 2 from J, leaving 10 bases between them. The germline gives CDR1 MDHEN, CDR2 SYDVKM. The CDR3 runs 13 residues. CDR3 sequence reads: CASSLDGNYGYTF. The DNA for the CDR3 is TGTGCCAGCAGCTTGGACGGAAACTATGGCTACACCTTC.

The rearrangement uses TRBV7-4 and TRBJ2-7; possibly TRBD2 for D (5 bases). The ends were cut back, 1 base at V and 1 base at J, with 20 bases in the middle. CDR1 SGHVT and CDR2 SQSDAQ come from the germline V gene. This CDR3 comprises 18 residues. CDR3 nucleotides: TGTGCCAGCAGCTTAGGGAGGCGCCGAATACCGATGTCCTACGAGCAGTACTTC. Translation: CASSLGRRRIPMSYEQYF.

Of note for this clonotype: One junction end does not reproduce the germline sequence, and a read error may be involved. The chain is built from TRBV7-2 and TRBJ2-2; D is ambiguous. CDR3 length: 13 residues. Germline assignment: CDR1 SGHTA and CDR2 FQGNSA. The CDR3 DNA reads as TGTGCCAGCATCTTACAGCAAACCGGGGAGCTGTTTTTT. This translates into CASILQQTGELFF.

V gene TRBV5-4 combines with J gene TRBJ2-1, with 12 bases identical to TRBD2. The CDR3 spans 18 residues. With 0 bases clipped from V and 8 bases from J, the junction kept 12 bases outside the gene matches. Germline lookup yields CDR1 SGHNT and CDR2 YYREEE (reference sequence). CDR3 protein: CASSLVKLAGGLLDEQFF. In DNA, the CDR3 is TGTGCCAGCAGCTTGGTCAAACTAGCGGGAGGTCTTTTGGATGAGCAGTTCTTC. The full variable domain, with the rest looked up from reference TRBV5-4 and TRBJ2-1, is ETGVTQSPTHLIKTRGQQVTLRCSSQSGHNTVSWYQQALGQGPQFIFQYYREEENGRGNFPPRFSGLQFPNYSSELNVNALELDDSALYLCASSLVKLAGGLLDEQFFGPGTRLTVL.

For the CDR3, the DNA is TGTGCCAGCAGCTTCGACTCCGCCAATGAGCAGTTCTTC. This codes for CASSFDSANEQFF. The chain links TRBV7-9 to TRBJ2-1; D remains ambiguous. The CDR3 is 13 residues long. Looked up from germline, CDR1 is SEHNR and CDR2 is FQNEAQ (reference sequence). The V end was cut by 3 bases, the J end by 6 bases, with 9 bases between. The full variable domain, in which reference TRBV7-9 and TRBJ2-1 provide the parts outside the CDR3, is DTGVSQNPRHKITKRGQNVTFRCDPISEHNRLYWYRQTLGQGPEFLTYFQNEAQLEKSRLLSDRFSAERPKGSFSTLEIQRTEQGDSAMYLCASSFDSANEQFFGPGTRLTVL.

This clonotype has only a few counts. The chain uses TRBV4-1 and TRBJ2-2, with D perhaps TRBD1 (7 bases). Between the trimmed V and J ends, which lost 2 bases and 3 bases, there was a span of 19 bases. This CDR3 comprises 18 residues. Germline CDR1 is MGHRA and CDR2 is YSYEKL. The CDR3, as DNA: TGCGCCAGCAGCCAAACCCAGGGGGGTCTCTCGGACACCGGGGAGCTGTTTTTT. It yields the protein CASSQTQGGLSDTGELFF.

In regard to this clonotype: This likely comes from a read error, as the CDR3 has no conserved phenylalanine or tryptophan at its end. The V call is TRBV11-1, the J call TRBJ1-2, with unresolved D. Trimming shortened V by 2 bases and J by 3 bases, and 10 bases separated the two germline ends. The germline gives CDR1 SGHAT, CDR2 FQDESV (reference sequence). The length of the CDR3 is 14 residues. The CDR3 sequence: CASSLLGKDYGYTL. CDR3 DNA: TGTGCCAGCAGCTTACTTGGAAAGGACTATGGCTACACCTTA.

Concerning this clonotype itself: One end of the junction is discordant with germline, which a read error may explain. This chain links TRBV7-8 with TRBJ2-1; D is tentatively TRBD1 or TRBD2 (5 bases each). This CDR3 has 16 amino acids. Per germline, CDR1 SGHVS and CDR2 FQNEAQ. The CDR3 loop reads CASSSAPRTSFEGQLF. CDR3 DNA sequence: TGTGCCAGCAGCTCCGCACCGAGGACCAGCTTCGAGGGGCAGTTATTC.

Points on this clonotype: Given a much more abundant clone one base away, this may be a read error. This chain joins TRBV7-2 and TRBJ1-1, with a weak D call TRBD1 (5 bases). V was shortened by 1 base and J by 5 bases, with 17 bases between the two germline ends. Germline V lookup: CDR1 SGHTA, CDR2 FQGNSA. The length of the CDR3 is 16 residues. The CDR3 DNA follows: TGTGCCAGCAGCTTAGGCTTTTCGGGGGTTCAAACTGAAGCTTTCTTT. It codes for CASSLGFSGVQTEAFF.

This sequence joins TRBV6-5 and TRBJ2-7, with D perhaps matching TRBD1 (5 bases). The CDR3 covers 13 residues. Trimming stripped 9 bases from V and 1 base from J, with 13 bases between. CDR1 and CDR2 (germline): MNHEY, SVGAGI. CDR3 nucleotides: TGTGCCAGTAAACTCAGGGTGTCCTACGAGCAGTACTTC. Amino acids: CASKLRVSYEQYF.

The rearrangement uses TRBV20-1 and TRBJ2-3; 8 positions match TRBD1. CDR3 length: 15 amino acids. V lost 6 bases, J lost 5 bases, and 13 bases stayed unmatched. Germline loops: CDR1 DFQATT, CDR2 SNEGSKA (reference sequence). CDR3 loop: CSALGSDRARDTQYF. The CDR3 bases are TGCAGTGCCCTCGGCTCGGACAGGGCCCGAGATACGCAGTATTTT.

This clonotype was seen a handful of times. The CDR3 loop reads CASKGETDTQYF. In DNA form, the CDR3 reads TGTGCCAGCAAAGGGGAAACAGATACGCAGTATTTT. This sequence joins TRBV2 and TRBJ2-3, with D maybe TRBD1 (5 bases). The ends were cut back, 7 bases at V and 3 bases at J, with 8 bases in the middle. Germline V gene data show CDR1 as SNHLY and CDR2 as FYNNEI. The CDR3 length is 12 residues.

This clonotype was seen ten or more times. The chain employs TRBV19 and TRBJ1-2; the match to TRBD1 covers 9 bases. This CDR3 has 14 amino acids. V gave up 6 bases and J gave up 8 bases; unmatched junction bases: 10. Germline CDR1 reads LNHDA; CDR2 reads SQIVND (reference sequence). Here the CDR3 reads CASRDRGKEDGYTF. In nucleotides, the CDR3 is TGTGCCAGTAGGGACAGGGGAAAGGAGGACGGCTACACCTTC. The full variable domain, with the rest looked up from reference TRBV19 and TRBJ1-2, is DGGITQSPKYLFRKEGQNVTLSCEQNLNHDAMYWYRQDPGQGLRLIYYSQIVNDFQKGDIAEGYSVSREKKESFPLTVTSAQKNPTAFYLCASRDRGKEDGYTFGSGTRLTVV.

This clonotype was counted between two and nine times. Written as DNA, the CDR3 is TGTGCCAGCAGCCGCGAAGGACAGGTAGGCACTGAAGCTTTCTTT. Translating gives CASSREGQVGTEAFF. The chain links TRBV7-9 to TRBJ1-1; 7 nucleotides match TRBD1. The CDR3 totals 15 residues. The germline V gene has CDR1 SEHNR and CDR2 FQNEAQ (reference sequence). V shed 5 bases, J shed 4 bases, and the junction held 10 bases outside the gene matches.

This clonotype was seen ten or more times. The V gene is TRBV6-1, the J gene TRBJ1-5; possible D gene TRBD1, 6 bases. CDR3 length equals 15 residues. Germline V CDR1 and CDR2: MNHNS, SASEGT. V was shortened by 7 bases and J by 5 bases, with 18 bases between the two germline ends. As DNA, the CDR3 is TGTGCCAGCAAAGGGGGACCATGGGGGGATCAGCCCCAGCATTTT. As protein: CASKGGPWGDQPQHF.

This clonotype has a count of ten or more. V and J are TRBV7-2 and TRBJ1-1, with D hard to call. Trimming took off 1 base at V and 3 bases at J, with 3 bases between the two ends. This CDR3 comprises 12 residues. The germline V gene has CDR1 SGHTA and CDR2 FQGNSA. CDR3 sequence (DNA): TGTGCCAGCAGCTTAGATGACACTGAAGCTTTCTTT. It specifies CASSLDDTEAFF.

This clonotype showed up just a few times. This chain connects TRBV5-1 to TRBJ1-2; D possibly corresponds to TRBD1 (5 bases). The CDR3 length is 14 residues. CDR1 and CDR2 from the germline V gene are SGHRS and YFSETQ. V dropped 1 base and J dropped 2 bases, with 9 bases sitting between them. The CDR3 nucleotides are TGCGCCAGCAGCTTGTTAGCAGGGAACTATGGCTACACCTTC. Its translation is CASSLLAGNYGYTF.

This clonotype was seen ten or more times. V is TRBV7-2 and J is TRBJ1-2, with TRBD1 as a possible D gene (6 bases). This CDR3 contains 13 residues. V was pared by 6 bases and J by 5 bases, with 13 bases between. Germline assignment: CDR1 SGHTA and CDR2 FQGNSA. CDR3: CASRLADSYGYTF. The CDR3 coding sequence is TGTGCCAGCAGACTCGCGGACAGTTATGGCTACACCTTC.

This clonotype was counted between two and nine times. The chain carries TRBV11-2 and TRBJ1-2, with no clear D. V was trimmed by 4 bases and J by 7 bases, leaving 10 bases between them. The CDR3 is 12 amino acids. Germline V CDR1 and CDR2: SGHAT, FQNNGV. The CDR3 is CASSSGGAGYTF. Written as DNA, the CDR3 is TGTGCCAGCAGCTCAGGAGGAGCTGGCTACACCTTC.

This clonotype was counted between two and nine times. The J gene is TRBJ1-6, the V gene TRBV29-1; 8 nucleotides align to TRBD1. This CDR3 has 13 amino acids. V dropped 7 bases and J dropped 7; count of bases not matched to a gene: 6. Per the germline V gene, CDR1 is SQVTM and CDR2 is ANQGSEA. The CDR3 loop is CSAGQGLNSPLHF. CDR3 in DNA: TGCAGCGCTGGACAGGGATTAAATTCACCCCTCCACTTT.

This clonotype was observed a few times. This CDR3 reads CASSLHRDPEAFF. As DNA, the CDR3 is TGTGCCAGCAGCCTTCACAGGGACCCTGAAGCTTTCTTT. This chain connects TRBV7-8 to TRBJ1-1; perhaps TRBD1 as D (6 bases). The CDR3 consists of 13 residues. CDR1 and CDR2 from the germline V gene are SGHVS and FQNEAQ. V dropped 5 bases and J dropped 6 bases, with 13 bases sitting between them.

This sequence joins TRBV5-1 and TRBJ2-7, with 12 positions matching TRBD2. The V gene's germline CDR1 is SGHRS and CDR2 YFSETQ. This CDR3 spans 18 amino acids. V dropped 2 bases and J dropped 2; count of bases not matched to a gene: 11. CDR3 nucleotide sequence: TGCGCCAGCAGCTTTTTGGCTAGCGGGAGGGCCAGTCCCTACGAGCAGTACTTC. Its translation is CASSFLASGRASPYEQYF.

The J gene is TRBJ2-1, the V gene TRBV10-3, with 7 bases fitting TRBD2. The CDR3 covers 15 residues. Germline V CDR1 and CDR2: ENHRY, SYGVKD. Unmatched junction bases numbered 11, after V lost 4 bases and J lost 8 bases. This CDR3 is CAISGSGALAHEQFF. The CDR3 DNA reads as TGTGCCATCAGTGGAAGCGGGGCCCTGGCCCATGAGCAGTTCTTC.

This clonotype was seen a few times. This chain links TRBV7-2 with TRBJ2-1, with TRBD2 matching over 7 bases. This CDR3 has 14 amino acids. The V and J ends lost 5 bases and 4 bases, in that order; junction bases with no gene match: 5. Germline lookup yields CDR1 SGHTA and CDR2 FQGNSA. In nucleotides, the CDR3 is TGTGCCAGCAGCGCGGGACTAAATTACAATGAGCAGTTCTTC. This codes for CASSAGLNYNEQFF.

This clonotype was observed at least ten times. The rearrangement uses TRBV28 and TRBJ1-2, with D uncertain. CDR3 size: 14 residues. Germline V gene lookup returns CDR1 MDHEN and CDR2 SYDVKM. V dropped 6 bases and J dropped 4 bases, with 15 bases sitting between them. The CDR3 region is CASSPDLTAYGYTF. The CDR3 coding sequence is TGTGCCAGCAGCCCCGACCTAACGGCCTATGGCTACACCTTC.

The CDR3 DNA reads as TGCAGCGTTGAGGGGTCAGGGGCCTTTAAGTCTTTCTTT. Translating it yields CSVEGSGAFKSFF. The V gene is TRBV29-1, the J gene TRBJ1-1; possible D gene TRBD1, 6 bases. Per germline, CDR1 SQVTM and CDR2 ANQGSEA. This CDR3 contains 13 residues. Trimming took off 3 bases at V and 12 bases at J, with 20 bases between the two ends.